This TCR beta chain was captured in a study of control samples from healthy donors and cancer patients. V dropped 11 bases and J dropped 2 bases, with 32 bases sitting between them. CDR3 size: 19 residues. TCRdb's table, derived via immunoSEQ multiplex PCR, lists solely in-frame clones and lacks some. The sample lists 350,000 to 450,000 clones; around nine tenths were seen once. This TCR derives from a man in his forties with head and neck cancer. Sample: PBMCs. This chain uses TRBV23-1 with TRBJ2-3, with D perhaps given as TRBD1 or TRBD2 (5 bases each). TRBV23-1 is an open reading frame whose function is uncertain. CDR3 sequence reads: CAGGSGTRVDWGFTDTQYF. For the CDR3, the DNA is TGCGCCGGGGGTTCGGGTACCAGGGTGGACTGGGGATTCACAGATACGCAGTATTTT.